What follows describes a single T cell receptor beta chain. The antigen remains unidentified. The CDR3 is made up of 16 amino acids. V lost 3 bases to trimming and J lost 5 bases, with 18 bases between them. Germline V CDR1 and CDR2: LNHNV, YYDKDF (reference sequence). These data originate in a study of response to subunit inactivated influenza vaccine. General study points: Each seasonal flu vaccination may recruit only limited new T cells, authors suggested.

Via MiXCR, TCRdb re-called the RT-PCR reads, giving one row per CDR3 protein. The sample yields about half a million distinct CDR3 sequences, approximately 9.9% seen once. The receptor comes from a man aged 50 or older who received an inactivated influenza vaccine. The source was PBMCs from blood, collected around seven weeks after vaccination. The chain links TRBV15 to TRBJ2-3; perhaps TRBD2 as D (7 bases). The CDR3 bases are TGTGCCACCAGCAGCCCTGGGGGGGCTAGCGTAGATACGCAGTATTTT. Protein sequence: CATSSPGGASVDTQYF.